Detailed here is one T cell receptor beta chain. It lacks a known antigen. No quality values exist for individual bases; no much larger clone is one base distant. The sample belongs to a study of blood T cell repertoires in COVID-19 (dated by TCRdb to the early 2020s). Regarding the research as a whole: Samples from collaborators originated in the United States, Italy and Spain and spanned both the acute and convalescent phases of COVID-19. The repertoires were released in a freely available public database intended as a resource for research on the immune response to SARS-CoV-2. The samples were drawn from the first 160 participants of the ongoing ImmuneRACE study and from under 1,500 subjects provided by 6 global collaborators. The sample metadata nearly always contained a de-identified subject ID, COVID-19 status, age in years and sex. HLA class I and class II types, where available, came from metadata supplied by the sample provider rather than from assay-based typing. Deeply sampled blood TCRbeta repertoires from subjects exposed to, actively infected with, or recovered from COVID-19 were included in the dataset. The material from the prospective study consisted of cDNA or gDNA derived from T cells, B-cell-depleted T cells, or PBMCs.

Overall study results and their limits: The quantity of clinical and demographic metadata differed by source and by participant and was supplied without curation.

One collaborating source in Seattle enrolled patients while the patients were actively infected and followed the patients over time throughout the course of disease. Each collaborating institution followed its own protocols to collect whole blood in K2EDTA tubes. For TCRbeta analysis, collaborators shipped samples in one of three forms: frozen whole blood, isolated PBMCs, or DNA extracted from either of those sample types. TCRbeta CDR3 regions were amplified from genomic DNA using the immunoSEQ Assay, a bias-controlled multiplex PCR. In the authors' own workflow: The number of nucleated cells in each sample was estimated by amplification of reference gene primers within the assay. To quantify the absolute abundance of each unique TCRbeta CDR3 rearrangement, sequence reads were collapsed and filtered. For each sample, productive Simpson clonality was calculated as the square root of Simpson's diversity index over productive rearrangements. TCRdb limited this immuneACCESS table to in-frame rearrangements with V and J called. A share of clones is missing; checked studies link under half to unresolved V genes, and the rest is unexplained. The DNA gave D and trimming, while V, J and clone size come from that table. For this sample the table gives about 170,000 clones, of which approximately 90% were detected only once. Of the sample, 4.8% is held by the ten largest clones.

From the cysteine up to the phenylalanine, the CDR3 has a length of 14 residues. Only the CDR3 DNA is retained, 42 bases long and in frame from the first base. CDR1 and CDR2 are drawn from the germline V gene: MNHEY, SVGAGI. Relative to germline, V is 6 bases shorter and J is 3 bases shorter, with 12 bases between their ends. This receptor was taken from a man between 25 and 39 years old with COVID-19, enrolled during active disease. The rearrangement combines TRBV6-5 with TRBJ1-5; no D segment can be confidently identified. Sequenced material: peripheral blood. The CDR3 region reads CASSVDPNNQPQHF. The sequence in DNA is TGTGCCAGCAGCGTAGATCCAAACAATCAGCCCCAGCATTTT.